This entry lists 29 T cell receptor beta chains sequenced from one sample in a study of monozygotic twins with inflammatory bowel disease. TCRdb reprocessed the 5' RACE reads and keeps a single row for each CDR3 protein, giving no DNA. The sample has about 110,000 distinct CDR3 sequences. Material: blood. The receptors were gathered from a human donor with ulcerative colitis or Crohn's disease, or a healthy co-twin of an affected twin (not recorded which).

The J gene is TRBJ2-3, the V gene TRBV27; TCRdb outputs TRBD1, but without DNA this stays unchecked. The length of the CDR3 is 16 residues. Germline CDR1 is MNHEY and CDR2 is SMNVEV (reference sequence). CDR3 residues: CATTKRRGASTDTQYF.

This chain connects TRBV5-6 to TRBJ1-1; the TCRdb call, TRBD1, lacks DNA for checking. Germline CDR1 SGHDT, CDR2 YYEEEE. There are 16 residues in the CDR3. CDR3 sequence reads: CASSSGQGVLNTEAFF.

CDR3 loop: CASSLFEGDQETQYF. The chain combines TRBV7-9 with TRBJ2-5. The CDR3 has 15 amino acids. CDR1 SEHNR and CDR2 FQNEAQ come from the germline V gene (reference sequence).

V usage is TRBV29-1 and J usage is TRBJ1-4. Germline lookup yields CDR1 SQVTM and CDR2 ANQGSEA. The CDR3 length is 13 residues. Here the CDR3 reads CSVAKERSEKLFF.

V and J are TRBV7-9 and TRBJ2-1; TCRdb lists TRBD1, though no DNA is available to test this call. The V gene's germline CDR1 is SEHNR and CDR2 FQNEAQ (reference sequence). The CDR3 is made up of 16 amino acids. CDR3 residues: CASSLVRDRVNNEQFF.

The chain links TRBV20-1 to TRBJ1-5; the D gene TCRdb calls, TRBD1, cannot be checked with no DNA. The CDR3 spans 14 residues. CDR1 is DFQATT, CDR2 SNEGSKA, per germline (reference sequence). The CDR3 loop is CSARLGELNQPQHF.

The chain joins TRBV24-1 to TRBJ2-1; TCRdb proposes TRBD2, but this gene call is untestable without DNA. Germline assignment: CDR1 KGHDR and CDR2 SFDVKD. The CDR3 consists of 16 residues. This chain's CDR3 is CATSDPGLAGGSEQFF.

The chain employs TRBV20-1 and TRBJ2-1; no DNA is available, so the TRBD2 call from TCRdb remains unchecked. This CDR3 is built from 14 residues. CDR1 DFQATT and CDR2 SNEGSKA come from the germline V gene (reference sequence). CDR3 in amino acids: CSARRTSGYNEQFF.

The V and J genes are TRBV7-2 and TRBJ1-1. This CDR3 has 17 amino acids. CDR1 is SGHTA, CDR2 FQGNSA, per germline. The chain's CDR3 is CASSFGTSRRMNTEAFF.

This chain connects TRBV5-5 to TRBJ2-3; TCRdb calls TRBD2, which cannot be checked without DNA. The CDR3 is 15 residues long. Germline lookup yields CDR1 SGHKS and CDR2 YYEKEE (reference sequence). The CDR3 loop is CASSYKRELTDTQYF. Supplemented by reference TRBV5-5 and TRBJ2-3, the full variable domain reads DAGVTQSPTHLIKTRGQQVTLRCSPISGHKSVSWYQQVLGQGPQFIFQYYEKEERGRGNFPDRFSARQFPNYSSELNVNALLLGDSALYLCASSYKRELTDTQYFGPGTRLTVL.

The chain is built from TRBV3-1 and TRBJ1-1. The germline V gene encodes CDR1 LGHDT and CDR2 YNNKEL (reference sequence). This CDR3 spans 12 amino acids. CDR3 loop: CASRLSLGEAFF.

This CDR3 is CSASTTGTGALSTEAFF. The chain joins TRBV20-1 to TRBJ1-1; the D call of TRBD1 rests on TCRdb alone, since no DNA is present to check it. Germline-derived CDR1 and CDR2 are DFQATT and SNEGSKA (reference sequence). The CDR3 sequence is 17 residues long.

V is TRBV19 and J is TRBJ2-1; the D call from TCRdb, TRBD2, cannot be confirmed without DNA. CDR1 is LNHDA, CDR2 SQIVND, per germline (reference sequence). CDR3 length equals 15 residues. The CDR3 loop reads CASSISSGVYNEQFF.

This chain links TRBV7-2 with TRBJ2-5; with no DNA, the TCRdb D assignment of TRBD1 cannot be verified. CDR1 SGHTA and CDR2 FQGNSA come from the germline V gene. The CDR3 length is 14 residues. CDR3 sequence: CASSYQGGEETQYF.

The chain joins TRBV12-3 or TRBV12-4 to TRBJ1-1; TCRdb's D call of TRBD1 is untestable without DNA. This CDR3 has 13 residues. CDR3 in amino acids: CASSSTGKTEAFF.

The chain links TRBV20-1 to TRBJ1-5; with no DNA, the TCRdb D assignment of TRBD1 cannot be verified. This CDR3 spans 15 amino acids. From germline, CDR1 is DFQATT and CDR2 SNEGSKA (reference sequence). CDR3 amino acids: CSVQDRGYSNQPQHF.

This chain uses TRBV28 with TRBJ2-7. The germline V gene has CDR1 MDHEN and CDR2 SYDVKM. The CDR3 extends over 13 amino acids. CDR3 sequence: CASSLASRYEQYF. Combining the CDR3 with reference TRBV28 and TRBJ2-7 gives the whole variable domain DVKVTQSSRYLVKRTGEKVFLECVQDMDHENMFWYRQDPGLGLRLIYFSYDVKMKEKGDIPEGYSVSREKKERFSLILESASTNQTSMYLCASSLASRYEQYFGPGTRLTVT.

The rearrangement joins TRBV7-8 to TRBJ2-1; TCRdb indicates TRBD1, and absent DNA this call remains unverified. Germline loops: CDR1 SGHVS, CDR2 FQNEAQ. The CDR3 has 15 amino acids. CDR3 sequence: CASSSTAGPYNEQFF.

The chain joins TRBV12-3 or TRBV12-4 to TRBJ1-1; lacking DNA, the TRBD1 call made by TCRdb goes unchecked. The CDR3 is 14 amino acids. This CDR3 is CASNHDRPGTEAFF.

This chain connects TRBV5-1 to TRBJ2-3; the D gene TCRdb calls, TRBD2, cannot be checked with no DNA. Germline lookup yields CDR1 SGHRS and CDR2 YFSETQ. The CDR3 is made up of 16 amino acids. The CDR3 loop reads CASSFTTSGYTDTQYF.

The V call is TRBV9, the J call TRBJ2-3; the TRBD1 assignment by TCRdb is unverifiable without DNA. Germline CDR1 reads SGDLS; CDR2 reads YYNGEE. The length of the CDR3 is 14 residues. The CDR3 is CASSVGGSTDTQYF.

The chain has TRBV6-5 and TRBJ2-5; no DNA is available, so the TRBD2 call from TCRdb remains unchecked. There are 15 residues in the CDR3. Per the germline V gene, CDR1 is MNHEY and CDR2 is SVGAGI. The CDR3 spells CASSYSIAGAETQYF.

J is TRBJ2-3 and V is TRBV3-1; TCRdb indicates TRBD2, and absent DNA this call remains unverified. Germline assignment: CDR1 LGHDT and CDR2 YNNKEL (reference sequence). The CDR3 has 16 residues. The CDR3: CASSQVSGSKADTQYF.

The genes are TRBV5-1 and TRBJ1-1. The CDR3 contains 13 residues. Germline lookup yields CDR1 SGHRS and CDR2 YFSETQ. The CDR3 region is CASRGGGNTEAFF. Full variable domain (outside the CDR3, taken from reference TRBV5-1 and TRBJ1-1): KAGVTQTPRYLIKTRGQQVTLSCSPISGHRSVSWYQQTPGQGLQFLFEYFSETQRNKGNFPGRFSGRQFSNSRSEMNVSTLELGDSALYLCASRGGGNTEAFFGQGTRLTVV.

The CDR3 sequence: CSAMLGAGNTEAFF. V gene TRBV20-1 combines with J gene TRBJ1-1. The V gene's germline CDR1 is DFQATT and CDR2 SNEGSKA (reference sequence). The CDR3 has 14 amino acids.

This chain connects TRBV28 to TRBJ1-5. Germline-derived CDR1 and CDR2 are MDHEN and SYDVKM. The CDR3 is made up of 14 amino acids. Here the CDR3 reads CASSPYVGNQPQHF. Looking up the rest from reference TRBV28 and TRBJ1-5 gives the full variable domain: DVKVTQSSRYLVKRTGEKVFLECVQDMDHENMFWYRQDPGLGLRLIYFSYDVKMKEKGDIPEGYSVSREKKERFSLILESASTNQTSMYLCASSPYVGNQPQHFGDGTRLSIL.

The V and J genes are TRBV5-6 and TRBJ2-7. This CDR3 comprises 15 residues. Looked up from germline, CDR1 is SGHDT and CDR2 is YYEEEE. The CDR3 sequence: CASSLKQNQPYEQYF.

V gene TRBV5-5 combines with J gene TRBJ1-6. The CDR3 loop spans 15 amino acids. CDR1 is SGHKS, CDR2 YYEKEE, per germline (reference sequence). CDR3 amino acids: CASSLMGSYNSPLHF.

V is TRBV9 and J is TRBJ1-1; no DNA is available, so the TRBD1 call from TCRdb remains unchecked. This CDR3 comprises 14 residues. Germline assignment: CDR1 SGDLS and CDR2 YYNGEE. The CDR3 protein is CASSAQGSGTEAFF.